This entry concerns a single TCR beta chain. Its matching antigen is unknown. The data were taken from a study of tumor-infiltrating lymphocytes in glioblastoma multiforme. TCR beta libraries were built from RNA through three nested multiplex PCR rounds using modified ARM-PCR. TCRdb reprocessed the multiplex PCR reads via MiXCR and lists one record per CDR3 protein. The sample records about 9,200 distinct CDR3 sequences, 66% being singletons. Regarding the study as a whole: Only one glioblastoma patient had TCR and mutation analysis.

The germline V gene has CDR1 SEHNR and CDR2 FQNEAQ (reference sequence). V was clipped by 2 bases and J by 4 bases, with 16 bases between them. There are 16 residues in the CDR3. Specimen: brain tumor tissue. The chain carries TRBV7-9 and TRBJ2-3; no definite D call. This receptor was obtained from a male donor with glioblastoma. The CDR3 sequence: CASSLPETSEADTQYF. The DNA for the CDR3 is TGTGCCAGCAGCTTACCCGAAACGTCAGAGGCAGATACGCAGTATTTT.